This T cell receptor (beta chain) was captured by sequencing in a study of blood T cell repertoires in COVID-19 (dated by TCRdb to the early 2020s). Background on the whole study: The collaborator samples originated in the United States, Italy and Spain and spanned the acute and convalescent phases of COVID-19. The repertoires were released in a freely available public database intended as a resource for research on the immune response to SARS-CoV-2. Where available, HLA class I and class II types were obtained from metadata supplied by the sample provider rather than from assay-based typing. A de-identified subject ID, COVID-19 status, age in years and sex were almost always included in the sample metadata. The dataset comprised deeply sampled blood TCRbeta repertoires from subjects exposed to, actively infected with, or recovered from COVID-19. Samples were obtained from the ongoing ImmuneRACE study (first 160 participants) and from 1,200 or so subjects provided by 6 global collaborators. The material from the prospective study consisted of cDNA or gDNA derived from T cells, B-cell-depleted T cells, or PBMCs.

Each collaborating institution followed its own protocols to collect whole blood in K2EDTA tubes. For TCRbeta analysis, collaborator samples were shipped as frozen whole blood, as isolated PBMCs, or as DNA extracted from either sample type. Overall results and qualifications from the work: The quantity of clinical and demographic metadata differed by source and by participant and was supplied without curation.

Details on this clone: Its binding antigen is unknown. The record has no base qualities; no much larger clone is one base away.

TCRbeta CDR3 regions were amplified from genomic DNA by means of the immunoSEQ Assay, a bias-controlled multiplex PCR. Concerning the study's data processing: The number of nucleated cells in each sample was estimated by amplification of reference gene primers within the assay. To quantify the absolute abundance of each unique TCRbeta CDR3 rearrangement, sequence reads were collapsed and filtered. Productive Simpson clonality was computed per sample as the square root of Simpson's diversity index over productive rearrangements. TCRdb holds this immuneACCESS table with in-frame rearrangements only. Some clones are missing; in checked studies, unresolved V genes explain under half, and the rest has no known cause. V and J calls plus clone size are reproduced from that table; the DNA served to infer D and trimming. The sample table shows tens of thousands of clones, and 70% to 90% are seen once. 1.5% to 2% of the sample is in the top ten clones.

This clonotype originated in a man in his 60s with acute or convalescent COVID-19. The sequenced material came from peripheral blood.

The CDR3 here reads CATSNRQGDLSGELFF. The DNA sequence reads TGTGCCACCAGTAATAGGCAGGGGGATCTCTCCGGGGAGCTGTTTTTT. The sequence links TRBV24-1 to TRBJ2-2; 7 junctional bases match TRBD1. From the cysteine up to the phenylalanine, the CDR3 has a length of 16 residues. This entry keeps only the CDR3 DNA: 48 bases, framed from base 1. For CDR1 and CDR2, the germline V gene lists KGHDR and SFDVKD. Trimming accounts for 6 bases at V and 6 bases at J, while the number of junction bases matched to no gene is 12.